This T cell receptor (beta chain) was recovered during a study of human thymus T cells. The V segment lost 7 bases and the J segment 5 bases; nucleotides outside the gene matches: 4. CDR1 is LNHDA and CDR2 is SQIVND in the germline V gene (reference sequence). The CDR3 sequence is 13 residues long. The data were produced by immunoSEQ multiplex PCR, yet TCRdb's version contains in-frame clones alone and is incomplete. The repertoire holds roughly 54,000 clones, with 94% as singletons. Sequencing was done on a sample of blood. The receptor's source is a boy younger than two with a congenital heart defect but otherwise immunologically healthy. The chain links TRBV19 to TRBJ1-5; 8 bases fit TRBD1. CDR3 nucleotide sequence: TGTGCCAGTAATACGGACAGGGATCAGCCCCAGCATTTT. Translating it yields CASNTDRDQPQHF.